Listed below are T cell receptor beta chains from one sample, sequenced in a study of blood T cell repertoires in COVID-19. Sequencing used immunoSEQ multiplex PCR; TCRdb keeps in-frame clones, though not all of them. The sample yields some 350,000 clones, about 89% seen once. The sequenced sample was peripheral blood. These receptors came from a woman aged 45-65 years with COVID-19, enrolled during active disease. The CDR3 runs from the conserved cysteine through the conserved F or W. The D gene is left open where the match is weak. Some rows mark clone size as missing; the rest say once, few, many or name a class of expanded clone.

. . TRBJ1-1 TRBV4-1 TGCGCCAGCAGCCAAGACGGGTATATCAGCGAAGCTTTCTTT CASSQDGYISEAFF
. . TRBJ2-3 TRBV19 TGTGCCAGTAGTTCACGGGGAATTAGCACAGATACGCAGTATTTT CASSSRGISTDTQYF
few TRBD1 TRBJ2-7 TRBV18 TGTGCCAGCTCACCATTACAGGGGGCTTGGGAGCAGTACTTC CASSPLQGAWEQYF
. . TRBJ2-7 TRBV25-1 TGTGCCAGCAGTGCCCTACAGGGAAAACAGCACTTC CASSALQGKQHF
. TRBD1 TRBJ1-1 TRBV5-6 TGTGCCAGCAGCCAGGGACAGGGGGCTGAAGCTTTCTTT CASSQGQGAEAFF
. TRBD2 TRBJ2-5 TRBV5-4 TGTGCCAGCAGCTCCCCGACAACTAGCGGGAGGGGGGCGACCCAGTACTTC CASSSPTTSGRGATQYF
. TRBD1 TRBJ2-7 TRBV30 TGTGCCTGGATGTTAGGGGGCGCCTACGAGCAGTACTTC CAWMLGGAYEQYF
. . TRBJ2-1 TRBV18 TGTGCCAGCTCAGCCTGGACAGCGAGCTCCTACAATGAGCAGTTCTTC CASSAWTASSYNEQFF
many TRBD1 TRBJ2-3 TRBV28 TGTGCCAGCAGTTTCCTGACAGGGGCGAAAGATACGCAGTATTTT CASSFLTGAKDTQYF
. . TRBJ1-1 TRBV25-1 TGTGCCAGCAGTGAACACAGCCCTAACACTGAAGCTTTCTTT CASSEHSPNTEAFF
. TRBD1 TRBJ2-7 TRBV6-6 TGTGCCAGCAGTCAAATCGGACAGGGGGCCAATACCTACGAGCAGTACTTC CASSQIGQGANTYEQYF
. . TRBJ1-3 TRBV2 TGTGCCAGCGGAGGGGTCTCTGGAAACACCATATATTTT CASGGVSGNTIYF
. TRBD1 TRBJ1-1 TRBV29-1 TGCAGCGTGACACAGGGGGGGAACACTGAAGCTTTCTTT CSVTQGGNTEAFF
. . TRBJ2-3 TRBV20-1 TGCAGTGCTAGTTTGTCGGGGGAGACGCAGTATTTT CSASLSGETQYF
. TRBD1 TRBJ2-2 TRBV5-1 TGCGCCAGCAGGACAGGGGGCCCCGGGGAGCTGTTTTTT CASRTGGPGELFF
. TRBD2 TRBJ2-1 TRBV19 TGTGCCAGTAGCCCGGGACTAGCGGGCCCACGACAAGAGTTCTTC CASSPGLAGPRQEFF
. . TRBJ2-3 TRBV6-2/TRBV6-3 TGTGCCAGCAGTTCCCTAGCGTACTCCACAGATACGCAGTATTTT CASSSLAYSTDTQYF
. . TRBJ1-2 TRBV7-9 TGTGCCAGCAGACCTACTGAAACTAATTATGGCTACACCTTC CASRPTETNYGYTF
few . TRBJ1-1 TRBV19 TGTGCCACCTCCGTCCCGGGGTTGAGCACTGAAGCTTTCTTT CATSVPGLSTEAFF
few TRBD1 TRBJ1-6 TRBV4-1 TGCGCCAGCAGCCGGGGACAGGGTAATTCACCCCTCCACTTT CASSRGQGNSPLHF
. . TRBJ2-1 TRBV3-1/TRBV3-2 TGTGCCAGCAGCCCACGAGTGGAGGCTTGGCAGTTCTTC CASSPRVEAWQFF
. TRBD2 TRBJ2-5 TRBV18 TGTGCCAGCTCACCGCCCGGACTAGCGAGAGAGACCCAGTACTTC CASSPPGLARETQYF
. . TRBJ1-1 TRBV7-9 TGTGCCAGCAGGCCCAGTCTCAGGGGCACTGAAGCTTTCTTT CASRPSLRGTEAFF
. . TRBJ1-1 TRBV27 TGTGCCAGCAGCTTCCACTACGGGGGGGTTACTGAAGCTTTCTTT CASSFHYGGVTEAFF
. . TRBJ2-4 TRBV21-1 TGTGCCAGCAGCAAAGTAGGGGTACTAGCCAAAAACATTCAGTACTTC CASSKVGVLAKNIQYF
. . TRBJ2-1 TRBV27 TGTGCCAGCAGCCTGTCCGGGATCTACAATGAGCAGTTCTTC CASSLSGIYNEQFF
. . TRBJ1-1 TRBV6-5 TGTGCCAGCATCAGTCCGAGGGCTGGGACTGAAGCTTTCTTT CASISPRAGTEAFF
. . TRBJ2-7 TRBV18 TGTGCCAGCTCACCACCGTTGACACCCTCCTACGAGCAGTACTTC CASSPPLTPSYEQYF
. . TRBJ1-1 TRBV5-1 TGCGCCAGCAGCTTGTCCGGGTCACTAAAAGGAGCTGAAGCTTTCTTT CASSLSGSLKGAEAFF
. TRBD1 TRBJ1-1 TRBV27 TGTGCCAGCACGCAGGGGGCTGAAGCTTTCTTT CASTQGAEAFF
. TRBD1 TRBJ1-2 TRBV20-1 TGCAGTGCTAGTAGGGGACAGAACTATGGCTACACCTTC CSASRGQNYGYTF
. . TRBJ2-7 TRBV30 TGTGCCTGGAGTGGGTGGGAGAGCTCCTACGAGCAGTACTTC CAWSGWESSYEQYF
. TRBD1 TRBJ1-6 TRBV19 TGTGCCAGTAGCCCCCCGAGGACAGGGCGGAATTCACCCCTCCACTTT CASSPPRTGRNSPLHF
. TRBD2 TRBJ2-3 TRBV7-9 TGTGCCAGCAGCCCAGGGACTAGCGGGAAGACAGATACGCAGTATTTT CASSPGTSGKTDTQYF
. TRBD2 TRBJ2-4 TRBV6-2/TRBV6-3 TGTGCCAGCAGTTACGCGGGGGGAATTGGCAAAAACATTCAGTACTTC CASSYAGGIGKNIQYF
. TRBD2 TRBJ2-1 TRBV7-3 TGTGCCAGCAGCTTAATGGCGGGAGGGCCGGATGAGCAGTTCTTC CASSLMAGGPDEQFF
. . TRBJ1-1 TRBV25-1 TGTGCCAGCAGTGCCCCTGGGGGGGCGCGGAACACTGAAGCTTTCTTT CASSAPGGARNTEAFF
. . TRBJ2-2 TRBV11-2 TGTGCCAGCAGCTTTTACAGGGTACCGGGAACCGGGGAGCTGTTTTTT CASSFYRVPGTGELFF
. TRBD1 TRBJ2-6 TRBV19 TGTGCCAGTAGTACAACAGGGGTTGGGGCCAACGTCCTGACTTTC CASSTTGVGANVLTF
. . TRBJ2-2 TRBV7-9 TGTGCCAGCAGCTTTGGCCGAATCGGGTTAAACACCGGGGAGCTGTTTTTT CASSFGRIGLNTGELFF
. TRBD1 TRBJ2-4 TRBV4-1 TGCGCCAGCAGCCAAACAGGGGAGATAGCCAAAAACATTCAGTACTTC CASSQTGEIAKNIQYF
. . TRBJ2-2 TRBV9 TGTGCCAGCACCCACCCGCGAGACGGGATTAACACCGGGGAGCTGTTTTTT CASTHPRDGINTGELFF
. . TRBJ2-7 TRBV4-1 TGCGCCAGCAGCCAAGTATATTCGGGCTACGAGCAGTACTTC CASSQVYSGYEQYF
few . TRBJ2-3 TRBV19 TGTGCCACAGAGGGAGGCACAGATACGCAGTATTTT CATEGGTDTQYF
once . TRBJ2-2 TRBV10-3 TGTGCCATCAGTGAAAGAGGATCGAACACCGGGGAGCTGTTTTTT CAISERGSNTGELFF
. TRBD1 TRBJ2-5 TRBV3-1/TRBV3-2 TGTGCCAGCAGCCAATTGACAGGGGTAGAGACCCAGTACTTC CASSQLTGVETQYF
. . TRBJ2-2 TRBV29-1 TGCAGCGTTGTACAGGGTAGGGAAACCGGGGAGCTGTTTTTT CSVVQGRETGELFF
. TRBD2 TRBJ2-1 TRBV13 TGTGCCAGCAGCCGGCGGGTAGCGGGAGTGGACAATGAGCAGTTCTTC CASSRRVAGVDNEQFF
. . TRBJ2-1 TRBV6-5 TGTGCCAGCAGACAAACAGCGGGCGGTGAGCAGTTCTTC CASRQTAGGEQFF
. . TRBJ1-6 TRBV3-1/TRBV3-2 TGTGCCAGCAGCCAAGATGGCAGGGGCCCCGCACCCCTCCACTTT CASSQDGRGPAPLHF
. TRBD2 TRBJ2-3 TRBV7-2 TGTGCCAGCAGCCCGACTAGCGGCACAGATACGCAGTATTTT CASSPTSGTDTQYF